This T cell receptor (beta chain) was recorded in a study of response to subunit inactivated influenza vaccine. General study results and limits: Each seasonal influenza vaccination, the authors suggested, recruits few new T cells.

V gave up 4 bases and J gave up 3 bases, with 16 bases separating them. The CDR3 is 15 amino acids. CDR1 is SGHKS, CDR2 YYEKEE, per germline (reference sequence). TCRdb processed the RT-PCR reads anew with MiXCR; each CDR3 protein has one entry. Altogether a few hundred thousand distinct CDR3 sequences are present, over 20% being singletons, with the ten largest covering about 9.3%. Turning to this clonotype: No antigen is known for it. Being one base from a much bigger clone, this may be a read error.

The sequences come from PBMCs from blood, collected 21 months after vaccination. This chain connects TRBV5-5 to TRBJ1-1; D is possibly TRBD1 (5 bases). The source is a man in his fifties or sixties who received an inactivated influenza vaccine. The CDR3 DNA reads TGTGCCAGCAGCGGGGGATTCTCTAGGTACACTGAAGCTTTCTTT. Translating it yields CASSGGFSRYTEAFF. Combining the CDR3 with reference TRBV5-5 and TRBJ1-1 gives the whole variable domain DAGVTQSPTHLIKTRGQQVTLRCSPISGHKSVSWYQQVLGQGPQFIFQYYEKEERGRGNFPDRFSARQFPNYSSELNVNALLLGDSALYLCASSGGFSRYTEAFFGQGTRLTVV.